This T cell receptor (beta chain) comes out of a study of preoperative IRX-2 immunotherapy in early breast cancer. Using immunoSEQ multiplex PCR, the repertoire was profiled, and TCRdb retains in-frame clones only, with some absent. The sample gives some 19,000 clones, around 81% of which show up once; roughly 1.2% is in the top ten. The CDR3 covers 14 residues. Trimming removed 0 bases from V and 11 bases from J; junction bases left unmatched: 9. Germline CDR1 is MNHGY and CDR2 is SAAAGT. The treatment is: preoperative locoregional IRX-2 cytokine immunotherapy. This phase Ib study tested locoregional IRX-2 cytokine immunotherapy given before surgery. This clone was detected only once.

The sequence was obtained from a human donor with breast cancer. The sequencing used lymph node tissue, collected after IRX-2 immunotherapy. The V gene is TRBV6-8, the J gene TRBJ1-1, with 7 positions matching TRBD1. The CDR3 loop is CASSYSPGDREAFF. DNA of the CDR3: TGTGCCAGCAGTTACTCCCCCGGCGACAGGGAGGCTTTCTTT.